This T cell receptor beta chain is drawn from a study of T cells in localized non-small cell lung cancer. Regarding the study as a whole: Out of the top 100 tumor clones, a median about 57 were seen in adjacent lung.

The CDR3 runs 18 residues. Trimming pared 4 bases from V and 0 bases from J, leaving 19 bases between. Notes on this clone: Its antigen is undetermined.

Measured with immunoSEQ multiplex PCR; TCRdb has only the in-frame clones, and not every one. Of several thousand clones in the sample, roughly 90% are singletons; the top ten hold 2% to 2.5%. The clonotype was recovered from an older female donor with stage II squamous cell lung carcinoma. The V call is TRBV23-1, the J call TRBJ1-5; D perhaps matches TRBD1 (6 bases). TRBV23-1 is an ORF, with its function uncertain. Sequenced here: peripheral blood, sampled before any cancer treatment. CDR3: CASSPEQQGGYSNQPQHF. The CDR3 DNA is TGCGCCAGCAGTCCAGAACAACAGGGTGGTTATAGCAATCAGCCCCAGCATTTT.